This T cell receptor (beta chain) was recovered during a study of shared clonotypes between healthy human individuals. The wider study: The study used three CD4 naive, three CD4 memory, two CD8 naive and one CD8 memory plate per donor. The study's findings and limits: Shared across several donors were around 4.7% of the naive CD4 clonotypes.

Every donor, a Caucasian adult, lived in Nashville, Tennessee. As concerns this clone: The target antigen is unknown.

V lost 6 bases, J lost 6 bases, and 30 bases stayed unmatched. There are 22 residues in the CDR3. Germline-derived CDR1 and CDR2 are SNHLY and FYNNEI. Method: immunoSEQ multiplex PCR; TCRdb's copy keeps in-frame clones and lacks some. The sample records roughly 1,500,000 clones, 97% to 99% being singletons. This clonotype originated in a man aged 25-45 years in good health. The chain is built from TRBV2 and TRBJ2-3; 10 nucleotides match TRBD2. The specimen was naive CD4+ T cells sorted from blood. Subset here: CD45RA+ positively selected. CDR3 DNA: TGTGCCAGCAGATGGAGTGCGGTGGAGGGGTCGGCAGCTAGCGGGAGTCTTGATACGCAGTATTTT. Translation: CASRWSAVEGSAASGSLDTQYF. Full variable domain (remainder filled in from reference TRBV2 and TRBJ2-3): EPEVTQTPSHQVTQMGQEVILRCVPISNHLYFYWYRQILGQKVEFLVSFYNNEISEKSEIFDDQFSVERPDGSNFTLKIRSTKLEDSAMYFCASRWSAVEGSAASGSLDTQYFGPGTRLTVL.